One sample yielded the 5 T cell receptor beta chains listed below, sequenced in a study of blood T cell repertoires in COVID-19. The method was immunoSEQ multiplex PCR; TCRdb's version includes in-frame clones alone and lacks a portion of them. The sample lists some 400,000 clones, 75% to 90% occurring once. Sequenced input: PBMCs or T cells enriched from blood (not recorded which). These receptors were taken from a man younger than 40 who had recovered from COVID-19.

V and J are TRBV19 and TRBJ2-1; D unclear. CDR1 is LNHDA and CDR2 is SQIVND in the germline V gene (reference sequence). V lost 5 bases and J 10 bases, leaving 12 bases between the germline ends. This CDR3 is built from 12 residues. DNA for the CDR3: TGTGCCAGTAGTCTCTTACTTGCCGAGCAGTTCTTC. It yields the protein CASSLLLAEQFF.

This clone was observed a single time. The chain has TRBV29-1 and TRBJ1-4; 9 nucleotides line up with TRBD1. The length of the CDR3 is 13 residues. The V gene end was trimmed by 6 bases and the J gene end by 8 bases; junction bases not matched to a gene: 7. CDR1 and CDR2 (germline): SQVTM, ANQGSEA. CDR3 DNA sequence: TGCAGCGTGGGGGGACAGGGAGGCGAAAAACTGTTTTTT. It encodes CSVGGQGGEKLFF.

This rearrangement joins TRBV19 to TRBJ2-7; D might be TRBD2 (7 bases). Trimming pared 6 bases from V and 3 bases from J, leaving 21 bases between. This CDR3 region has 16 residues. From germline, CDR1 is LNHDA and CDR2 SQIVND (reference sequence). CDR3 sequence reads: CASSDSVGGLNYEQYF. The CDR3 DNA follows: TGTGCCAGTAGCGACAGCGTGGGGGGGCTCAACTACGAGCAGTACTTC.

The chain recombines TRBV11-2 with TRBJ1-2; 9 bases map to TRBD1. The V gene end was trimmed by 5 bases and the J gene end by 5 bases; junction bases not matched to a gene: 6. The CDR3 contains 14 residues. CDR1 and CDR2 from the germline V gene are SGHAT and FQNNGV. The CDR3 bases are TGTGCCAGCAGCCAATCACAGGGGGCGTATGGCTACACCTTC. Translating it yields CASSQSQGAYGYTF.

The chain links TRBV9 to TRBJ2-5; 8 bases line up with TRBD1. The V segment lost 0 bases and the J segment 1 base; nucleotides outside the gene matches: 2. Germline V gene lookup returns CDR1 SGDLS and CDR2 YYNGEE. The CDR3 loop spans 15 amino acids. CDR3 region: CASSVAGTGQETQYF. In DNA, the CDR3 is TGTGCCAGCAGCGTAGCTGGGACAGGCCAAGAGACCCAGTACTTC.